These 29 T cell receptor beta chains came from one sample sequenced in a study of cytomegalovirus exposure and HLA in healthy donors. 60 Vbeta and 13 Jbeta primers were used in PCR. The table came from immunoSEQ multiplex PCR; TCRdb's copy has only in-frame clones and leaves some out. The sample includes around 120,000 clones, 70% to 80% seen only once; the top ten take about 9.9%. Specimen: PBMCs. Receptors were obtained from a woman between 45 and 60 years old in good health and CMV-seropositive.

This clone was seen a handful of times. Here the CDR3 DNA reads TGCGCCAGCAGCCTCCTGGACAGGGACGAAAACACCATATATTTT. Translated: CASSLLDRDENTIYF. The chain combines TRBV5-1 with TRBJ1-3; 8 bases map to TRBD1. The V and J ends lost 4 bases and 6 bases, in that order; junction bases with no gene match: 9. Germline values: CDR1 SGHRS, CDR2 YFSETQ. The CDR3 covers 15 residues.

The chain joins TRBV6-6 to TRBJ2-7; D might be TRBD1 (5 bases). V was pared by 7 bases and J by 5 bases, with 15 bases between. The germline CDR1 and CDR2 sequences are MNHNY and SVGAGI (reference sequence). This CDR3 is 13 amino acids long. Here the CDR3 reads CASTLQRGHEQYF. As DNA, the CDR3 is TGTGCCAGCACCTTACAAAGGGGCCACGAGCAGTACTTC.

The CDR3 loop reads CAISEGGTNQPQHF. DNA of the CDR3: TGTGCCATCAGTGAGGGGGGGACCAATCAGCCCCAGCATTTT. V usage is TRBV10-3 and J usage is TRBJ1-5, with a weak D call TRBD1 (5 bases). CDR3 size: 14 residues. V was trimmed by 2 bases and J by 3 bases, leaving 8 bases between them. From germline, CDR1 is ENHRY and CDR2 SYGVKD.

The chain couples TRBV5-8 to TRBJ2-7; 7 bases map to TRBD1. Germline values: CDR1 SGHTS, CDR2 YDEGEE. V lost 2 bases to trimming and J lost 1 base; unmatched junction nucleotides: 6. The CDR3 length is 15 residues. For the CDR3, the DNA is TGTGCCAGCAGCTTTGGTTGGGACAGATCCTACGAGCAGTACTTC. Translating it yields CASSFGWDRSYEQYF.

The gene calls are TRBV19 and TRBJ1-5; tentative D call: TRBD1 (6 bases). Germline V gene lookup returns CDR1 LNHDA and CDR2 SQIVND (reference sequence). The CDR3 contains 13 residues. V gave up 10 bases and J gave up 7 bases, with 17 bases separating them. CDR3 coding DNA: TGTGCCACCACCTTAGGGGGAGCACAGCCCCAGCATTTT. Protein product: CATTLGGAQPQHF.

The genes are TRBV29-1 and TRBJ2-1; 11 nucleotides agree with TRBD2. V shed 7 bases and J 7 bases; nucleotides not matched to a gene: 9. The CDR3 loop spans 14 amino acids. In germline, CDR1 is SQVTM, CDR2 ANQGSEA. Here the CDR3 reads CSGTTSGGPNEQFF. CDR3 DNA: TGCAGCGGCACTACTAGCGGGGGCCCAAATGAGCAGTTCTTC.

The CDR3 DNA is TGTGCCAGCAGTCCCCGCCGACTAGAGCGGGAGACCCAGTACTTC. Amino acid sequence: CASSPRRLERETQYF. The gene calls are TRBV2 and TRBJ2-5, with TRBD2 as a possible D gene (6 bases). The CDR3 has 15 amino acids. The germline V and J ends were trimmed by 5 bases and 5 bases, with 18 bases remaining between them. The V gene's germline CDR1 is SNHLY and CDR2 FYNNEI.

This clone was picked up a small number of times. The gene calls are TRBV28 and TRBJ1-5; weak D call: TRBD1 (5 bases). This CDR3 comprises 16 residues. The V and J ends lost 5 bases and 1 base respectively, with 15 bases between them. In germline, CDR1 is MDHEN, CDR2 SYDVKM. The CDR3 DNA reads TGTGCCAGCAGTCCCCGTGAGCAGGGAAGCAATCAGCCCCAGCATTTT. This encodes CASSPREQGSNQPQHF.

The chain recombines TRBV16 with TRBJ1-1, with 7 bases lining up with TRBD1. V shed 1 base and J 3 bases; nucleotides not matched to a gene: 8. The germline V gene encodes CDR1 KGHSY and CDR2 FQNENV. This CDR3 is built from 16 residues. CDR3 sequence: CASSQWVGGLYTEAFF. The CDR3 bases are TGTGCCAGCAGCCAATGGGTAGGGGGCCTGTACACTGAAGCTTTCTTT.

The V and J genes are TRBV6-5 and TRBJ1-2; tentatively, D is TRBD1 (6 bases). Germline CDR1 reads MNHEY; CDR2 reads SVGAGI. The V gene lost 6 bases and the J gene lost 4 bases, with 18 bases spanning the gap. There are 15 residues in the CDR3. DNA for the CDR3: TGTGCCAGCAGCAGGGACAAACCGACGGGCTATGGCTACACCTTC. This encodes CASSRDKPTGYGYTF.

V usage is TRBV28 and J usage is TRBJ1-2; no firm D call. The germline V and J ends were trimmed by 4 bases and 9 bases, with 9 bases remaining between them. The CDR3 is 11 amino acids. Germline CDR1 and CDR2: MDHEN and SYDVKM. CDR3 DNA: TGTGCCAGCAGTTCCCAAATTCGCTACACCTTC. It specifies CASSSQIRYTF.

V and J are TRBV11-2 and TRBJ2-7; 9 bases are a match to TRBD1. Germline values: CDR1 SGHAT, CDR2 FQNNGV. This CDR3 is 15 amino acids long. With 6 bases clipped from V and 5 bases from J, the junction kept 11 bases outside the gene matches. Here the CDR3 reads CASRVSGQGLNEQYF. The CDR3 DNA reads as TGTGCCAGCAGGGTTTCGGGACAGGGACTCAACGAGCAGTACTTC.

V usage is TRBV5-6 and J usage is TRBJ1-1, with TRBD1 identical over 7 bases. The CDR3 is 14 amino acids. V gave up 4 bases and J gave up 10 bases; unmatched junction bases: 13. Per germline, CDR1 SGHDT and CDR2 YYEEEE. The CDR3 bases are TGTGCCAGCAGCCCACCAACAGGGGCTGGGGGAGCTTTCTTT. Amino acids: CASSPPTGAGGAFF.

The V call is TRBV7-6, the J call TRBJ1-3; TRBD1 matches at 10 bases. V shed 5 bases and J 0 bases; nucleotides not matched to a gene: 13. The CDR3 sequence is 19 residues long. Per the germline V gene, CDR1 is SGHVS and CDR2 is FNYEAQ. CDR3 sequence reads: CASSLEVTGGLISGNTIYF. For the CDR3, the DNA is TGTGCCAGCAGCCTAGAGGTGACAGGGGGCCTAATCTCTGGAAACACCATATATTTT.

The J gene is TRBJ2-1, the V gene TRBV7-8; possibly TRBD1 for D (6 bases). Germline lookup yields CDR1 SGHVS and CDR2 FQNEAQ. V was trimmed by 2 bases and J by 2 bases, leaving 10 bases between them. The CDR3 loop spans 15 amino acids. The CDR3 DNA reads as TGTGCCAGCAGCTTACTCAGGGGCGCCTACAATGAGCAGTTCTTC. Protein product: CASSLLRGAYNEQFF.

The rearrangement uses TRBV29-1 and TRBJ2-7, with 7 bases aligning to TRBD1. Losses at the gene ends were 1 base for V and 2 bases for J; bases not matched to a gene: 5. Per the germline V gene, CDR1 is SQVTM and CDR2 is ANQGSEA. The CDR3 spans 14 residues. CDR3 DNA: TGCAGCGTTGAAGGTACAGGGGATACCTACGAGCAGTACTTC. The encoded protein is CSVEGTGDTYEQYF.

The rearrangement uses TRBV5-4 and TRBJ1-4, with D perhaps TRBD1 (6 bases). Germline assignment: CDR1 SGHNT and CDR2 YYREEE (reference sequence). The CDR3 sequence is 14 residues long. V shed 1 base and J shed 6 bases, with 10 bases lying between them. The CDR3 DNA reads TGTGCCAGCAGCTTGTCCGGGACATATGAAAAACTGTTTTTT. This translates into CASSLSGTYEKLFF.

V is TRBV5-1 and J is TRBJ1-1, with 7 nucleotides matching TRBD1. Germline loops: CDR1 SGHRS, CDR2 YFSETQ. J was trimmed by 0 bases and V by 7 bases; bases with no gene match: 12. This CDR3 spans 16 amino acids. The CDR3 loop is CASSLLAGQVNTEAFF. The CDR3 region has the DNA TGCGCCAGCTCCTTGCTGGCTGGACAGGTGAACACTGAAGCTTTCTTT. Filled out from reference TRBV5-1 and TRBJ1-1, the complete variable domain reads KAGVTQTPRYLIKTRGQQVTLSCSPISGHRSVSWYQQTPGQGLQFLFEYFSETQRNKGNFPGRFSGRQFSNSRSEMNVSTLELGDSALYLCASSLLAGQVNTEAFFGQGTRLTVV.

The chain couples TRBV7-2 to TRBJ2-7; TRBD2 matches at 7 bases. From germline, CDR1 is SGHTA and CDR2 FQGNSA. This CDR3 region has 15 residues. The V gene end was trimmed by 0 bases and the J gene end by 0 bases; junction bases not matched to a gene: 2. CDR3 loop: CASSLAGGNSYEQYF. DNA of the CDR3: TGTGCCAGCAGCTTAGCGGGAGGGAACTCCTACGAGCAGTACTTC.

The chain couples TRBV7-9 to TRBJ1-1, with D unclear. The germline V and J ends were trimmed by 2 bases and 5 bases, with 12 bases remaining between them. Germline values: CDR1 SEHNR, CDR2 FQNEAQ (reference sequence). The CDR3 loop spans 14 amino acids. CDR3 coding DNA: TGTGCCAGCAGCTTAAATTACGGGAGAACTGAAGCTTTCTTT. It yields the protein CASSLNYGRTEAFF.

V and J are TRBV28 and TRBJ2-7; perhaps TRBD2 as D (6 bases). The CDR3 runs to 14 residues. Per germline, CDR1 MDHEN and CDR2 SYDVKM. V lost 5 bases, J lost 3 bases, and 14 bases lay in between. CDR3 coding DNA: TGTGCCAGCAGTCAAAGCGGGTATCTCTACGAGCAGTACTTC. Translation: CASSQSGYLYEQYF.

The genes are TRBV2 and TRBJ1-3; a possible D gene is TRBD1 (5 bases). This CDR3 is built from 15 residues. Trimming took off 4 bases at V and 4 bases at J, with 14 bases between the two ends. Germline CDR1 and CDR2: SNHLY and FYNNEI. CDR3 sequence (DNA): TGTGCCAGCAGTGCCACCCAGGGTCCCGGAAACACCATATATTTT. The encoded protein is CASSATQGPGNTIYF.

The chain employs TRBV10-3 and TRBJ2-5; D may be TRBD2 (6 bases). Germline CDR1 is ENHRY and CDR2 is SYGVKD. Trimming removed 5 bases from V and 2 bases from J, with 12 bases in between. The CDR3 extends over 14 amino acids. This CDR3 reads CAISQPDYQETQYF. In DNA form, the CDR3 reads TGTGCCATCAGTCAACCGGACTATCAAGAGACCCAGTACTTC.

V and J are TRBV7-8 and TRBJ2-1, with 12 nucleotides matching TRBD2. V lost 2 bases and J lost 15; bases outside the gene matches: 14. The germline V gene has CDR1 SGHVS and CDR2 FQNEAQ. The CDR3 extends over 16 amino acids. CDR3 protein: CASSLPVRLAGEVMFF. The DNA for the CDR3 is TGTGCCAGCAGCTTACCTGTCCGACTAGCGGGGGAGGTAATGTTCTTC.

CDR3 nucleotides: TGTGCCAGCAGCTTAGAGGCGTCAGGGGCCGCCCAAAATGAGCAGTTCTTC. As protein: CASSLEASGAAQNEQFF. This chain links TRBV7-3 with TRBJ2-1; the D gene is possibly TRBD1 (6 bases). The CDR3 runs 17 residues. Germline V gene sequence: CDR1 SGHTA, CDR2 FQGTGA. V dropped 2 bases and J dropped 7 bases, with 21 bases sitting between them.

The chain couples TRBV7-9 to TRBJ2-3, with D tentatively TRBD2 (6 bases). Germline CDR1 SEHNR, CDR2 FQNEAQ (reference sequence). CDR3 length equals 14 residues. V lost 5 bases, J lost 2 bases, and 11 bases lay in between. CDR3 sequence: CASSRLVNTDTQYF. DNA for the CDR3: TGTGCCAGCAGCCGACTAGTGAACACAGATACGCAGTATTTT.

This chain connects TRBV10-3 to TRBJ1-2; D is undetermined. CDR1 ENHRY and CDR2 SYGVKD come from the germline V gene. V was clipped by 0 bases and J by 3 bases, with 5 bases between them. There are 13 residues in the CDR3. The CDR3 reads CAISESGDYGYTF. In DNA form, the CDR3 reads TGTGCCATCAGTGAGTCCGGGGACTATGGCTACACCTTC.

The chain joins TRBV27 to TRBJ1-5; 8 nucleotides agree with TRBD1. The CDR3 is 18 residues long. Trimming at V came to 2 bases and at J to 3 bases, leaving 12 bases not matched to a gene. Germline V CDR1 and CDR2: MNHEY, SMNVEV (reference sequence). CDR3 sequence: CASSLRSTGGLTNQPQHF. DNA of the CDR3: TGTGCCAGCAGTTTAAGGTCTACAGGGGGACTTACCAATCAGCCCCAGCATTTT.

The chain employs TRBV4-1 and TRBJ2-5, with 11 bases lining up with TRBD2. From germline, CDR1 is MGHRA and CDR2 YSYEKL. CDR3 length: 15 amino acids. V lost 3 bases to trimming and J lost 5 bases; unmatched junction nucleotides: 5. The CDR3 region has the DNA TGCGCCAGCAGCCACGGGACTAGCGGAGGGGAGACCCAGTACTTC. It specifies CASSHGTSGGETQYF.